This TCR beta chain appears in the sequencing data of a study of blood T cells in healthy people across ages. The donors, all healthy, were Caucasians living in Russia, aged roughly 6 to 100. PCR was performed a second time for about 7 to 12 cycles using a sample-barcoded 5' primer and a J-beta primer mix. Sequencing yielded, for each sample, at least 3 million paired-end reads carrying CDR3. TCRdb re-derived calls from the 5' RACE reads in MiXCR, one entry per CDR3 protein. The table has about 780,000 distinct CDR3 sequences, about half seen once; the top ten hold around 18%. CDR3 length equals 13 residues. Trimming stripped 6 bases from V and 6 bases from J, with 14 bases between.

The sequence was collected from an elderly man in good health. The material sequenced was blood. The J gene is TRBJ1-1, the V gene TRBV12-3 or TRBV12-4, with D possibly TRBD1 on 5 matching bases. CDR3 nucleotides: TGTGCCAGCAGCAGGACAACCGCCGCTGAAGCTTTCTTT. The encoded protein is CASSRTTAAEAFF.